This paragraph covers one T cell receptor beta chain sequence. As processed by the authors: Estimated nucleated cell counts came from reference gene primer amplification. Libraries were prepared by immunoSEQ multiplex PCR; TCRdb keeps only in-frame clonotypes and omits some of them. D and trimming were read from the DNA, whereas the V and J calls and clone size are those reported in that table. The sample has roughly 87,000 clones, about 85% seen once. These data originate in a study of blood T cell repertoires in COVID-19. Study information: The origin of the acute and convalescent COVID-19 samples was the United States, Italy and Spain.

The germline CDR1 and CDR2 sequences are MNHNY and SVGAGI (reference sequence). CDR3 length equals 13 residues. Trimming cost V 6 bases and J 4 bases, with 13 bases left between them. This TCR came from a woman in her 70s with acute or convalescent COVID-19. J is TRBJ2-7 and V is TRBV6-6; D not resolved. Material for sequencing was peripheral blood. The CDR3 region is CASSLSDGYEQYF. The CDR3 DNA reads as TGTGCCAGCAGCCTTTCAGACGGGTACGAGCAGTACTTC.